These 31 T cell receptor beta chains originate from one sample sequenced in a study of T cell responses to AZD1222 COVID-19 vaccine. Profiled with immunoSEQ multiplex PCR; TCRdb holds only in-frame clones, not every one. Of about 150,000 clones in the sample, roughly 88% were seen once. The input for sequencing was peripheral blood, taken 28 days after the second AZD1222 dose. The receptor source for this set is an adult who received the AZD1222 COVID-19 vaccine.

This chain joins TRBV5-1 and TRBJ2-7; D gene ambiguous. The germline V gene has CDR1 SGHRS and CDR2 YFSETQ. CDR3 length: 14 amino acids. Trimming pared 3 bases from V and 2 bases from J, leaving 12 bases between. The CDR3: CASSSPTGTYEQYF. The CDR3 nucleotides are TGCGCCAGCAGCTCCCCCACCGGAACCTACGAGCAGTACTTC.

This clone is a singleton in its sample. This chain uses TRBV10-3 with TRBJ2-1; 10 nucleotides agree with TRBD1. The CDR3 length is 15 residues. Germline V CDR1 and CDR2: ENHRY, SYGVKD. V lost 2 bases to trimming and J lost 9 bases; unmatched junction nucleotides: 7. The CDR3 reads CAISEPGQGRSEQFF. The CDR3 region has the DNA TGTGCCATCAGTGAGCCGGGACAGGGGAGGTCTGAGCAGTTCTTC.

The chain has TRBV11-2 and TRBJ2-5; 9 bases fit TRBD1. Germline CDR1 and CDR2: SGHAT and FQNNGV. V shed 1 base, J shed 4 bases, and the junction held 4 bases outside the gene matches. The CDR3 runs 15 residues. CDR3 residues: CASSLVTGGGETQYF. CDR3 in DNA: TGTGCCAGCAGCTTAGTCACAGGGGGCGGAGAGACCCAGTACTTC.

The chain couples TRBV2 to TRBJ1-2; the match to TRBD1 covers 7 bases. Germline lookup yields CDR1 SNHLY and CDR2 FYNNEI. The V and J ends lost 6 bases and 8 bases, in that order; junction bases with no gene match: 6. This CDR3 region has 12 residues. CDR3 sequence: CASSDRVLGYTF. The CDR3 DNA follows: TGTGCCAGCAGCGACAGGGTGTTGGGCTACACCTTC.

This chain uses TRBV29-1 with TRBJ1-2, with D possibly being TRBD1 (6 bases). CDR1 and CDR2 (germline): SQVTM, ANQGSEA. Trimming cost V 3 bases and J 8 bases, with 13 bases left between them. This CDR3 is built from 12 residues. The CDR3 nucleotides read TGCAGCGTTGATAAGGGGGGTGGAGGCTACACCTTC. Its translation: CSVDKGGGGYTF.

The DNA for the CDR3 is TGCGCCAGCAGCTTGGGAGACAGGGGAGCCAAAAACATTCAGTACTTC. Amino acid sequence: CASSLGDRGAKNIQYF. The chain combines TRBV5-1 with TRBJ2-4, with 8 bases that match TRBD1. This CDR3 is built from 16 residues. Germline CDR1 is SGHRS and CDR2 is YFSETQ. Trimming took 0 bases from V and 0 from J; bases not matched to a gene: 2.

The chain carries TRBV19 and TRBJ2-1; 12 nucleotides agree with TRBD2. J gave up 12 bases and V 7 bases, and 16 bases lay outside the gene matches. The CDR3 is 16 residues long. Germline CDR1 LNHDA, CDR2 SQIVND (reference sequence). CDR3 sequence: CASIPTSGRGAQRQFF. CDR3 sequence (DNA): TGTGCCAGTATCCCGACTAGCGGGAGAGGTGCTCAACGGCAGTTCTTC. Full variable domain (remainder filled in from reference TRBV19 and TRBJ2-1): DGGITQSPKYLFRKEGQNVTLSCEQNLNHDAMYWYRQDPGQGLRLIYYSQIVNDFQKGDIAEGYSVSREKKESFPLTVTSAQKNPTAFYLCASIPTSGRGAQRQFFGPGTRLTVL.

The rearrangement joins TRBV13 to TRBJ2-7; D is unresolved. CDR3 length: 14 residues. Trimming shortened V by 7 bases and J by 0 bases, and 13 bases separated the two germline ends. The germline gives CDR1 PRHDT, CDR2 FYEKMQ (reference sequence). CDR3 in DNA: TGTGCCAGCACCGCCTCTGGTGGCTCCTACGAGCAGTACTTC. Protein product: CASTASGGSYEQYF.

This chain links TRBV30 with TRBJ1-5, with D perhaps TRBD1 (5 bases). The CDR3 loop spans 17 amino acids. The germline V gene has CDR1 GTSNPN and CDR2 SVGIG (reference sequence). Trimming shortened V by 2 bases and J by 0 bases, and 17 bases separated the two germline ends. The CDR3, as DNA: TGTGCCTGGAGTAGGAGCCGGACACCATATAGCAATCAGCCCCAGCATTTT. Protein: CAWSRSRTPYSNQPQHF.

In its sample, this clone was seen once. The rearrangement joins TRBV7-2 to TRBJ1-5; weak D call: TRBD1 (5 bases). Germline CDR1 and CDR2: SGHTA and FQGNSA. CDR3 length: 14 amino acids. V lost 0 bases and J lost 7, with 10 bases in between. The CDR3 reads CASSLATRDQPQHF. The CDR3 DNA reads as TGTGCCAGCAGCTTAGCCACCCGGGACCAGCCCCAGCATTTT.

This chain uses TRBV5-1 with TRBJ1-6, with D unresolved. Germline V gene lookup returns CDR1 SGHRS and CDR2 YFSETQ. V lost 0 bases, J lost 1 base, and 17 bases lay in between. The CDR3 sequence is 19 residues long. The CDR3 reads CASSLGFLSGGSYNSPLHF. As DNA, the CDR3 is TGCGCCAGCAGCTTGGGCTTTTTGAGCGGAGGTTCCTATAATTCACCCCTCCACTTT. Full variable domain (rest looked up from reference TRBV5-1 and TRBJ1-6): KAGVTQTPRYLIKTRGQQVTLSCSPISGHRSVSWYQQTPGQGLQFLFEYFSETQRNKGNFPGRFSGRQFSNSRSEMNVSTLELGDSALYLCASSLGFLSGGSYNSPLHFGNGTRLTVT.

CDR3 in DNA: TGTGCCAGCTCACCCCGGACAGGGGAAGGCGAGCAGTACTTC. It specifies CASSPRTGEGEQYF. The genes are TRBV18 and TRBJ2-7; 9 bases fit TRBD1. This CDR3 is built from 14 residues. Germline CDR1 and CDR2: KGHSH and LQKENI. V trimming: 3 bases; J trimming: 6 bases; junction bases outside the gene matches: 6.

The chain uses TRBV3-1 (or the pseudogene TRBV3-2) and TRBJ2-5, with D possibly matching TRBD2 (5 bases). Germline lookup yields CDR1 LGHDT and CDR2 YNNKEL (reference sequence). The CDR3 is made up of 15 amino acids. V shed 0 bases and J shed 1 base, with 9 bases lying between them. CDR3 loop: CASSQDGRAQETQYF. CDR3 DNA sequence: TGTGCCAGCAGCCAAGATGGGCGGGCCCAAGAGACCCAGTACTTC.

The CDR3 loop reads CASSLDVVAGQFF. CDR3 nucleotide sequence: TGTGCCAGCAGTTTAGATGTAGTAGCGGGGCAGTTCTTC. V and J are TRBV28 and TRBJ2-1; 7 nucleotides agree with TRBD2. The CDR3 covers 13 residues. Germline V gene lookup returns CDR1 MDHEN and CDR2 SYDVKM. The junction had 7 bases not matched to a gene; V was cut back by 2 bases and J by 12 bases. Full variable domain (remainder filled in from reference TRBV28 and TRBJ2-1): DVKVTQSSRYLVKRTGEKVFLECVQDMDHENMFWYRQDPGLGLRLIYFSYDVKMKEKGDIPEGYSVSREKKERFSLILESASTNQTSMYLCASSLDVVAGQFFGPGTRLTVL.

V gene TRBV5-4 combines with J gene TRBJ2-5; D is ambiguous. Germline V gene lookup returns CDR1 SGHNT and CDR2 YYREEE (reference sequence). The CDR3 loop spans 16 amino acids. Trimming shortened V by 1 base and J by 0 bases, and 13 bases separated the two germline ends. The CDR3 DNA sequence: TGTGCCAGCAGCTTGCAGAGACAAAAGTACCAAGAGACCCAGTACTTC. Protein sequence: CASSLQRQKYQETQYF.

The V and J genes are TRBV7-2 and TRBJ2-2; TRBD2 aligns across 8 bases. Germline V gives CDR1 SGHTA, CDR2 FQGNSA. The CDR3 runs to 16 residues. V shed 5 bases and J 7 bases; nucleotides not matched to a gene: 12. In nucleotides, the CDR3 is TGTGCCAGCAGCCCCGCCCGGGGGGGCCCCTACGGGGAGCTGTTTTTT. Its protein product is CASSPARGGPYGELFF.

V gene TRBV18 combines with J gene TRBJ1-6; unclear D gene. This CDR3 comprises 18 residues. The germline V gene encodes CDR1 KGHSH and CDR2 LQKENI. V was cut by 5 bases and J by 0 bases, with 17 bases left in between. CDR3 in DNA: TGTGCCAGCTCAGCCTCGCCCGTTGTCAGCTCCTATAATTCACCCCTCCACTTT. Amino acid sequence: CASSASPVVSSYNSPLHF.

J is TRBJ1-2 and V is TRBV28; the match to TRBD1 covers 8 bases. The CDR3 runs 15 residues. V trimming: 7 bases; J trimming: 3 bases; junction bases outside the gene matches: 10. Germline assignment: CDR1 MDHEN and CDR2 SYDVKM. CDR3 protein: CASNSPGGADYGYTF. The CDR3 DNA reads TGTGCCAGCAACTCGCCAGGGGGCGCGGACTATGGCTACACCTTC.

J is TRBJ1-6 and V is TRBV6-5; possible D gene TRBD1, 6 bases. The ends were cut back, 8 bases at V and 9 bases at J, with 17 bases in the middle. There are 14 residues in the CDR3. The germline gives CDR1 MNHEY, CDR2 SVGAGI. The CDR3 bases are TGTGCCAGCGGATATACAGGGTTAGCTTCACCCCTCCACTTT. Translated, it gives CASGYTGLASPLHF.

A single count supports this clone. The chain carries TRBV6-5 and TRBJ1-3; possible D gene TRBD1, 5 bases. Trimming cost V 10 bases and J 2 bases, with 15 bases left between them. The CDR3 runs 14 residues. Germline V gene data show CDR1 as MNHEY and CDR2 as SVGAGI. The CDR3: CATNQGVAGNTIYF. CDR3 DNA: TGTGCCACAAACCAGGGAGTCGCTGGAAACACCATATATTTT.

This clone was observed once. J is TRBJ2-2 and V is TRBV6-1, with D hard to call. CDR1 and CDR2 from the germline V gene are MNHNS and SASEGT. The CDR3 is made up of 16 amino acids. V dropped 2 bases and J dropped 1 base, with 11 bases sitting between them. CDR3 sequence: CASSERGFENTGELFF. Here the CDR3 DNA reads TGTGCCAGCAGTGAACGAGGTTTCGAGAACACCGGGGAGCTGTTTTTT.

The V gene is TRBV12-5, the J gene TRBJ2-3; D is uncertain. Germline V gene sequence: CDR1 LGHNT, CDR2 FRNRAP. The V gene lost 1 base and the J gene lost 2 bases, with 4 bases spanning the gap. The CDR3 totals 13 residues. CDR3 nucleotide sequence: TGTGCTAGTGGTTTGGGGCCCACAGATACGCAGTATTTT. It yields the protein CASGLGPTDTQYF.

The chain uses TRBV15 and TRBJ2-1, with 11 nucleotides matching TRBD1. Germline V lookup: CDR1 LNHNV, CDR2 YYDKDF (reference sequence). This CDR3 region has 17 residues. V shed 0 bases, J shed 6 bases, and the junction held 7 bases outside the gene matches. The CDR3 DNA sequence: TGTGCCACCAGCAGAGAGGGTGGACAGGGGGCAGGCAATGAGCAGTTCTTC. Protein sequence: CATSREGGQGAGNEQFF.

By share of the sample, this clone is medium-sized (0.01 to 0.1%). This chain links TRBV7-2 with TRBJ1-2, with D unresolved. The CDR3 sequence is 14 residues long. Germline CDR1 SGHTA, CDR2 FQGNSA. V lost 2 bases, J lost 0 bases, and 7 bases lay in between. In nucleotides, the CDR3 is TGTGCCAGCAGCTTAAGGGAAGCTAACTATGGCTACACCTTC. Translation: CASSLREANYGYTF.

The chain employs TRBV28 and TRBJ1-3; no clear D gene. CDR3 length equals 12 residues. Germline assignment: CDR1 MDHEN and CDR2 SYDVKM. With 3 bases removed from V and 4 bases from J, the gap between germline ends came to 4 bases. Here the CDR3 reads CASSLRGNTIYF. CDR3 nucleotides: TGTGCCAGCAGTTTGCGAGGAAACACCATATATTTT. Based on the CDR3 plus reference TRBV28 and TRBJ1-3, the full variable domain is DVKVTQSSRYLVKRTGEKVFLECVQDMDHENMFWYRQDPGLGLRLIYFSYDVKMKEKGDIPEGYSVSREKKERFSLILESASTNQTSMYLCASSLRGNTIYFGEGSWLTVV.

This clone was detected only once. The rearrangement uses TRBV19 and TRBJ2-7; D remains ambiguous. Trimming took off 5 bases at V and 3 bases at J, with 11 bases between the two ends. The CDR3 sequence is 13 residues long. CDR1 is LNHDA, CDR2 SQIVND, per germline (reference sequence). CDR3 amino acids: CASSPGGGYEQYF. DNA of the CDR3: TGTGCCAGTAGTCCAGGCGGCGGCTACGAGCAGTACTTC.

V and J are TRBV10-3 and TRBJ1-3; possible D gene TRBD1, 6 bases. Germline loops: CDR1 ENHRY, CDR2 SYGVKD. The CDR3 is made up of 16 amino acids. Trimming took 5 bases from V and 1 from J, leaving 15 bases between them. The CDR3 protein is CAISLKYRESGNTIYF. The DNA of the CDR3 is TGTGCCATCAGTCTCAAATACAGGGAGTCTGGAAACACCATATATTTT.

The chain has TRBV4-3 and TRBJ2-2; the D is unclear. The CDR3 has 15 amino acids. Germline CDR1 LGHNA, CDR2 YSLEER. Trimming shortened V by 0 bases and J by 1 base, and 6 bases separated the two germline ends. The CDR3 DNA follows: TGCGCCAGCAGCCAAGACTGGGTGAACACCGGGGAGCTGTTTTTT. Translating it yields CASSQDWVNTGELFF.

The CDR3 bases are TGCAGCGCCGGACAGGGGGGGATAGAGACCCAGTACTTC. Translating gives CSAGQGGIETQYF. The genes are TRBV29-1 and TRBJ2-5; 10 bases match TRBD1. CDR3 length: 13 residues. Germline V gene data show CDR1 as SQVTM and CDR2 as ANQGSEA. Germline trimming cut 7 bases from V and 4 bases from J; bases unmatched to any gene: 6.

The chain employs TRBV9 and TRBJ1-4; D remains unclear. The CDR3 runs 15 residues. V lost 4 bases and J 5 bases, leaving 15 bases between the germline ends. The germline V gene has CDR1 SGDLS and CDR2 YYNGEE. The CDR3 here is CASSPHGRENEKLFF. In DNA, the CDR3 is TGTGCCAGCAGCCCCCACGGGAGGGAAAATGAAAAACTGTTTTTT.

This chain joins TRBV18 and TRBJ1-2, with 9 bases fitting TRBD1. After removal of 0 bases from V and 2 bases from J, the junction contained 4 bases not matched to a gene. The CDR3 is 16 amino acids. Per germline, CDR1 KGHSH and CDR2 LQKENI. The CDR3 loop is CASSPPGQGENYGYTF. The CDR3 DNA reads TGTGCCAGCTCACCACCGGGACAGGGTGAGAACTATGGCTACACCTTC.